These T cell receptor beta chains were read from a single sample in a study of blood T cell repertoires in COVID-19. Libraries were prepared by immunoSEQ multiplex PCR; TCRdb keeps only in-frame clonotypes and omits some of them. The sample records around 380,000 clones, approximately 89% being singletons. Sequenced sample: PBMCs or T cells enriched from blood (not recorded which). These receptors were obtained from a man in his thirties or forties who had recovered from COVID-19. Both conserved end residues are part of each CDR3. Fields, in order: D gene, J gene, V gene, clone size, CDR3 length, CDR3 DNA, CDR3 protein. The D gene is left open where the match is weak. The size entry is marked missing in some rows and otherwise reads once, few, many or a size class.

>TRBD1|TRBJ1-1|TRBV7-9|-|15
TGTGCCAGCAGCCCCCGGGACAGGGCGAACACTGAAGCTTTCTTT
CASSPRDRANTEAFF
>-|TRBJ1-1|TRBV7-2|-|14
TGTGCCAGCAGCTCACAGGGTCTGAACACTGAAGCTTTCTTT
CASSSQGLNTEAFF
>-|TRBJ1-4|TRBV18|-|16
TGTGCCAGCTCACCTAACTCCCTTGCAACTAATGAAAAACTGTTTTTT
CASSPNSLATNEKLFF
>-|TRBJ1-1|TRBV11-2|-|14
TGTGCCAGCAGCTCGTTGCGAGAACTCGCTGAAGCTTTCTTT
CASSSLRELAEAFF
>TRBD1|TRBJ2-7|TRBV2|-|12
TGTGCCAGCAGTGGACAGGGGTTCGAGCAGTACTTC
CASSGQGFEQYF
>TRBD1|TRBJ2-3|TRBV28|-|15
TGTGCCAGCAGTCCATCGGGACAGAGCACAGATACGCAGTATTTT
CASSPSGQSTDTQYF
>-|TRBJ2-5|TRBV19|-|14
TGTGCCAGTAGATTACAGGGGGGGCGGGAGACCCAGTACTTC
CASRLQGGRETQYF
>-|TRBJ2-3|TRBV5-4|-|12
TGTGCCAGCAGCTTGGCGGCAGATACGCAGTATTTT
CASSLAADTQYF
>-|TRBJ1-1|TRBV18|-|12
TGTGCCAGCTCACCAAGGGAGTCCGAAGCTTTCTTT
CASSPRESEAFF
>TRBD1|TRBJ2-1|TRBV6-5|-|14
TGTGCCAGCAGCCGGGACAGGGAGAACAATGAGCAGTTCTTC
CASSRDRENNEQFF
>-|TRBJ1-1|TRBV5-8|-|14
TGTGCCAGCAGCTTGGCCAGGGAAGTTAGTGAAGCTTTCTTT
CASSLAREVSEAFF
>TRBD2|TRBJ2-2|TRBV4-1|-|14
TGCGCCAGCAATGGGGGGGGTAGGCCCGGGGAGCTGTTTTTT
CASNGGGRPGELFF
>-|TRBJ1-4|TRBV9|-|15
TGTGCCAGCAGCGTAGCCGCCGGGTTCGAGGAAAAACTGTTTTTT
CASSVAAGFEEKLFF
>-|TRBJ1-6|TRBV2|few|17
TGTGCCAGCAGTGAATCAGGGACTGTTGGGAATAATTCACCCCTCCACTTT
CASSESGTVGNNSPLHF
>TRBD1|TRBJ2-1|TRBV27|-|13
TGTGCCAGCTGGACAGGGGCGTGGAATGAGCAGTTCTTC
CASWTGAWNEQFF
>-|TRBJ2-3|TRBV24-1|-|14
TGTGCCACCAGTGCAGGGTCCCTGGCAGATACGCAGTATTTT
CATSAGSLADTQYF
>-|TRBJ1-5|TRBV5-6|-|14
TGTGCCAGCAGCGTGGGCTGGGGCGTCAAGCCCCAGCATTTT
CASSVGWGVKPQHF
>-|TRBJ2-2|TRBV6-5|-|15
TGTGCCAGCAGTTACCTGGCAGGAAACACCGGGGAGCTGTTTTTT
CASSYLAGNTGELFF
>TRBD2|TRBJ2-1|TRBV10-3|-|19
TGTGCCATCAGTGTCGGGACTAGCGGGGGGCCGAGCTCCTACAATGAGCAGTTCTTC
CAISVGTSGGPSSYNEQFF
>-|TRBJ2-7|TRBV6-5|-|11
TGTGCCAGCAATGTCGGGGACGAGCAGTACTTC
CASNVGDEQYF
>-|TRBJ2-1|TRBV6-5|few|15
TGTGCCAGCAGTTTTGGGGGGGCTTCCTACAATGAGCAGTTCTTC
CASSFGGASYNEQFF
>-|TRBJ1-4|TRBV7-9|-|18
TGTGCCAGCAGCTTAGGACAGTTCGGTTTAACATCTAATGAAAAACTGTTTTTT
CASSLGQFGLTSNEKLFF
>-|TRBJ1-1|TRBV4-2|-|12
TGTGCCAGCAGCCACGACAGCCCCGAAGCTTTCTTT
CASSHDSPEAFF
>TRBD2|TRBJ2-2|TRBV9|-|18
TGTGCCAGCAGCTCAACCGGGACTAGCGGGGGGAAGGCCGGGGAGCTGTTTTTT
CASSSTGTSGGKAGELFF
>TRBD2|TRBJ2-3|TRBV9|-|17
TGTGCCAGCAGCGTACTAGCGGGGGGGCGACGCACAGATACGCAGTATTTT
CASSVLAGGRRTDTQYF
>TRBD2|TRBJ2-7|TRBV10-1|-|15
TGCGCCAGCAGTGGACTAGCGGGGGGGCCCCACGAGCAGTACTTC
CASSGLAGGPHEQYF
>TRBD1|TRBJ2-1|TRBV13|-|15
TGTGCCAGCAGCCCCCGGGACAGGGGATTTAATGAGCAGTTCTTC
CASSPRDRGFNEQFF
>-|TRBJ1-2|TRBV3-1/TRBV3-2|-|14
TGTGCCAGCAGCCAAGTCCCGCTAGGTGGTGGCTACACCTTC
CASSQVPLGGGYTF
>-|TRBJ2-4|TRBV18|-|13
TGTGCCAGCTCACCACGTCGTTTCGACATTCAGTACTTC
CASSPRRFDIQYF
>TRBD1|TRBJ1-2|TRBV19|-|15
TGTGCCAGTAGTAACCCACGGACAGGGAACTATGGCTACACCTTC
CASSNPRTGNYGYTF
>-|TRBJ1-1|TRBV4-2|-|15
TGTGCCAGCAGCTCGACAGTCAGCTTGAACACTGAAGCTTTCTTT
CASSSTVSLNTEAFF
>-|TRBJ2-7|TRBV29-1|-|14
TGCAGCGTCGTACCAACCCAGGGGGGAGGCGAGCAGTACTTC
CSVVPTQGGGEQYF
>-|TRBJ2-7|TRBV7-2|once|14
TGTGCCAGCAGCTTAGCGGGACAATCCTACGAGCAGTACTTC
CASSLAGQSYEQYF
>-|TRBJ1-6|TRBV6-6|-|14
TGTGCCAGCAGTTATCAAGGGGCTAATTCACCCCTCCACTTT
CASSYQGANSPLHF
>-|TRBJ1-5|TRBV27|-|13
TGTGCCAGCAGTTTATCGGGGGGACAGCCCCAGCATTTT
CASSLSGGQPQHF
>-|TRBJ1-2|TRBV6-6|-|13
TGTGCCAGCAGCGGACAGCGTTCGGATGGCTACACCTTC
CASSGQRSDGYTF
>TRBD1|TRBJ1-1|TRBV14|-|14
TGTGCCAGCAGCCCCCGGACAGGGAACACTGAAGCTTTCTTT
CASSPRTGNTEAFF
>-|TRBJ1-1|TRBV3-1/TRBV3-2|few|13
TGTGCCAGCAGCCAAGATGGACGGGAGGGAGCTTTCTTT
CASSQDGREGAFF
>-|TRBJ1-6|TRBV30|-|14
TGTGCCCTCGGGACGGGGGTCGGTAATTCACCCCTCCACTTT
CALGTGVGNSPLHF
>-|TRBJ2-1|TRBV19|-|14
TGTGCCAGTAGACTGACGGGCTCCTACAATGAGCAGTTCTTC
CASRLTGSYNEQFF
>-|TRBJ2-5|TRBV10-1|-|13
TGCGCCAGCAGTGCGGCAGGGAAAGAGACCCAGTACTTC
CASSAAGKETQYF
>-|TRBJ2-1|TRBV19|-|18
TGTGCCAGTAGTATGATTCTTACCGGGACTCTAGCCTACAATGAGCAGTTCTTC
CASSMILTGTLAYNEQFF
>-|TRBJ2-2|TRBV10-3|-|14
TGTGCCATCAGTGATTTGGAGTTCACCGGGGAGCTGTTTTTT
CAISDLEFTGELFF
>-|TRBJ1-1|TRBV4-3|few|15
TGCGCCAGCAGCCAAGTTTACAGGGCGGACACTGAAGCTTTCTTT
CASSQVYRADTEAFF
>-|TRBJ2-5|TRBV12-5|-|16
TGTGCTAGTGCCTTGGGGTCGGGGGTTATTTCTGAGACCCAGTACTTC
CASALGSGVISETQYF
>-|TRBJ1-1|TRBV5-6|-|11
TGTGCCAGCAGCTTCTTCACTGAAGCTTTCTTT
CASSFFTEAFF
>-|TRBJ1-1|TRBV4-2|few|15
TGTGCCAGCAGCCAAGAGAGAACAGGGAGTTGGGGAGCTTTCTTT
CASSQERTGSWGAFF
>TRBD1|TRBJ1-4|TRBV27|-|16
TGTGCCAGCAGTCTCGGGTCCGGGACAGGGGATGAAAAACTGTTTTTT
CASSLGSGTGDEKLFF
>-|TRBJ1-2|TRBV4-1|-|14
TGCGCCAGCAGCCACGGCAGGATTAACTATGGCTACACCTTC
CASSHGRINYGYTF
>-|TRBJ1-1|TRBV7-9|-|14
TGTGCCAGCAGCTTACGGGGAATTCCGGCTGAAGCTTTCTTT
CASSLRGIPAEAFF
>-|TRBJ2-1|TRBV5-4|-|16
TGTGCCAGCAGCCCTGGAGGGTCAGGCTCCTACAATGAGCAGTTCTTC
CASSPGGSGSYNEQFF